These 4 T cell receptor beta chains were all obtained from the same sample, sequenced in a study of cytomegalovirus exposure and HLA in healthy donors. Clones were read by immunoSEQ multiplex PCR, and TCRdb kept only the in-frame ones, dropping some. The profile shows 55,000 to 70,000 clones, about 90% of them singletons. The sequencing sample was made of PBMCs. All receptors derive from a man younger than 35 in good health and CMV-seronegative.

The rearrangement joins TRBV7-2 to TRBJ2-7; 7 positions agree with TRBD1. V gave up 7 bases and J gave up 4 bases; unmatched junction bases: 10. The germline CDR1 and CDR2 sequences are SGHTA and FQGNSA. This CDR3 has 14 amino acids. Written as DNA, the CDR3 is TGTGCCAGCACCTACGGACAGGAACCATACGAGCAGTACTTC. Its protein is CASTYGQEPYEQYF. Filled out from reference TRBV7-2 and TRBJ2-7, the complete variable domain reads GAGVSQSPSNKVTEKGKDVELRCDPISGHTALYWYRQSLGQGLEFLIYFQGNSAPDKSGLPSDRFSAERTGGSVSTLTIQRTQQEDSAVYLCASTYGQEPYEQYFGPGTRLTVT.

The gene calls are TRBV7-2 and TRBJ2-1, with a tentative D call TRBD2 (6 bases). CDR3 size: 15 residues. The germline V gene encodes CDR1 SGHTA and CDR2 FQGNSA. V lost 2 bases to trimming and J lost 8 bases, with 16 bases between them. CDR3 in amino acids: CASSLLTSRRDEQFF. The CDR3, as DNA: TGTGCCAGCAGCTTATTAACTAGTCGGAGGGATGAGCAGTTCTTC.

V is TRBV7-3 and J is TRBJ2-2; 9 positions match TRBD2. Unmatched junction bases numbered 3, after V lost 3 bases and J lost 1 base. Per germline, CDR1 SGHTA and CDR2 FQGTGA. This CDR3 region has 16 residues. The CDR3 sequence is CASSFGAGGNTGELFF. CDR3 nucleotide sequence: TGTGCCAGCAGCTTTGGAGCGGGAGGGAACACCGGGGAGCTGTTTTTT.

V and J are TRBV5-4 and TRBJ2-5; a weak D match, TRBD2 (7 bases). This CDR3 region has 17 residues. Trimming removed 4 bases at V and 9 bases at J, with 28 bases between. Germline CDR1 SGHNT, CDR2 YYREEE (reference sequence). CDR3 residues: CASSPQVRAGAGLAQYF. The CDR3 region has the DNA TGTGCCAGCAGCCCACAGGTTCGGGCGGGGGCCGGGTTGGCCCAGTACTTC.